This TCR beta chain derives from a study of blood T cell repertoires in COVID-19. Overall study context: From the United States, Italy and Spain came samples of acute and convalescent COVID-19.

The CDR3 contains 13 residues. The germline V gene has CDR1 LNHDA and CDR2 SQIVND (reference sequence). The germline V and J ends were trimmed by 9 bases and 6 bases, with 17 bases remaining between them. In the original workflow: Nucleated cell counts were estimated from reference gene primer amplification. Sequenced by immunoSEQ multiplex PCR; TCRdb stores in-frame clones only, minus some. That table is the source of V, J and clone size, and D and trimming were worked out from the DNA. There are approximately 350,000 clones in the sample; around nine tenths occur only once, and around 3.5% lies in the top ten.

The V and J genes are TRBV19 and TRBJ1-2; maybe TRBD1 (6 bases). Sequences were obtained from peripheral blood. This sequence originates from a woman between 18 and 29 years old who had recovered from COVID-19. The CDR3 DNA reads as TGTGCCAGCCGGAGGGGGGGAAGACATGGCTACACCTTC. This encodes CASRRGGRHGYTF.